What follows are 17 T cell receptor beta chains derived from one specimen sequenced in a study of blood T cell repertoires in COVID-19. Only in-frame clones appear in the TCRdb table, and some are missing; sequencing was by immunoSEQ multiplex PCR. The sample yields hundreds of thousands of clones, around 85% seen once. The sample taken for sequencing was peripheral blood. The source is a woman aged 30 to 39 who had recovered from COVID-19.

This clone was found once. This chain uses TRBV11-2 with TRBJ2-2; tentatively, D is TRBD2 (6 bases). Trimming left V 3 bases short and J 6 bases short, with 17 bases between. CDR1 is SGHAT, CDR2 FQNNGV, per germline. This CDR3 has 16 amino acids. CDR3 coding DNA: TGTGCCAGCAGCTTCCTCTCCCTCCTAGCGCCCGGGGAGCTGTTTTTT. Translated, it gives CASSFLSLLAPGELFF.

The rearrangement uses TRBV10-3 and TRBJ2-5, with D maybe TRBD1 (5 bases). Between the trimmed V and J ends, which lost 0 bases and 3 bases, there was a span of 8 bases. Germline CDR1 and CDR2: ENHRY and SYGVKD. The CDR3 is made up of 14 amino acids. CDR3 in amino acids: CAISESGPEETQYF. As DNA, the CDR3 is TGTGCCATCAGTGAGTCGGGGCCTGAAGAGACCCAGTACTTC.

The CDR3 bases are TGTGCCAGCAGCTGGACAGCAAATTCACCCCTCCACTTT. Translated, it gives CASSWTANSPLHF. This chain connects TRBV11-2 to TRBJ1-6; a weak D match, TRBD1 (6 bases). This CDR3 has 13 residues. The ends were cut back, 4 bases at V and 7 bases at J, with 8 bases in the middle. Germline loops: CDR1 SGHAT, CDR2 FQNNGV. Drawing the rest from reference TRBV11-2 and TRBJ1-6, the complete variable domain is EAGVAQSPRYKIIEKRQSVAFWCNPISGHATLYWYQQILGQGPKLLIQFQNNGVVDDSQLPKDRFSAERLKGVDSTLKIQPAKLEDSAVYLCASSWTANSPLHFGNGTRLTVT.

This clone has more than one count but fewer than ten. This chain links TRBV9 with TRBJ1-1; 7 nucleotides align to TRBD1. The CDR3 covers 14 residues. After removal of 0 bases from V and 10 bases from J, the junction contained 9 bases not matched to a gene. Germline lookup yields CDR1 SGDLS and CDR2 YYNGEE. The CDR3 bases are TGTGCCAGCAGCGTAGCGAGGGACAGTCCGGTAGCTTTCTTT. Encoded protein: CASSVARDSPVAFF.

This clone appeared once. The chain links TRBV21-1 to TRBJ2-3; TRBD2 is taken as the D call from the table, unchecked against the DNA. TRBV21-1 is a documented pseudogene. The CDR3 has 14 residues. The CDR3 is CASSPGGCTDTQYF. As DNA, the CDR3 is TGTGCCAGCTCACCGGGGGGATGCACAGATACGCAGTATTTT.

This rearrangement joins TRBV30 to TRBJ2-1, with 7 bases that match TRBD1. CDR3 size: 12 residues. Losses at the gene ends were 1 base for V and 7 bases for J; bases not matched to a gene: 1. Germline CDR1 is GTSNPN and CDR2 is SVGIG (reference sequence). The CDR3: CAWSETGNEQFF. In DNA, the CDR3 is TGTGCCTGGAGTGAGACAGGGAATGAGCAGTTCTTC.

The DNA of the CDR3 is TGTGCCAGCATTAAGGACAGGAGGGATACGCAGTATTTT. This codes for CASIKDRRDTQYF. The chain couples TRBV28 to TRBJ2-3; TRBD1 matches at 7 bases. The CDR3 runs 13 residues. Germline CDR1 is MDHEN and CDR2 is SYDVKM. Trimming at V came to 7 bases and at J to 6 bases, leaving 7 bases not matched to a gene.

The chain combines TRBV5-1 with TRBJ2-5; D unresolved. There are 14 residues in the CDR3. The germline V and J ends were trimmed by 2 bases and 8 bases, with 16 bases remaining between them. CDR1 is SGHRS and CDR2 is YFSETQ in the germline V gene. CDR3 DNA sequence: TGCGCCAGCAGCTTCTATGGTCCTACAGACACCCAGTACTTC. Translated, it gives CASSFYGPTDTQYF.

CDR3 bases: TGTGCCAGTACGGATGGGGCTAGCGCGCCCACAGATACGCAGTATTTT. It translates to CASTDGASAPTDTQYF. The V and J genes are TRBV19 and TRBJ2-3; TRBD2 is a possible D gene (6 bases). Trimming took 7 bases from V and 2 from J, leaving 19 bases between them. This CDR3 spans 16 amino acids. Germline loops: CDR1 LNHDA, CDR2 SQIVND (reference sequence). The full variable domain, in which reference TRBV19 and TRBJ2-3 provide the parts outside the CDR3, is DGGITQSPKYLFRKEGQNVTLSCEQNLNHDAMYWYRQDPGQGLRLIYYSQIVNDFQKGDIAEGYSVSREKKESFPLTVTSAQKNPTAFYLCASTDGASAPTDTQYFGPGTRLTVL.

This clone showed up just once. This chain uses TRBV12-3 or TRBV12-4 with TRBJ2-2; D is ambiguous. The V gene lost 8 bases and the J gene lost 5 bases, with 12 bases spanning the gap. The CDR3 runs to 13 residues. The CDR3 sequence is CASGWSRTGELFF. The CDR3 bases are TGTGCCAGCGGATGGAGTCGGACCGGGGAGCTGTTTTTT.

This rearrangement joins TRBV5-6 to TRBJ2-7; 11 positions agree with TRBD2. The CDR3 spans 17 residues. Germline values: CDR1 SGHDT, CDR2 YYEEEE. V trimming: 2 bases; J trimming: 4 bases; junction bases outside the gene matches: 11. CDR3 sequence (DNA): TGTGCCAGCAGCTTCGATAGCGGGAGGGCCGGTAGATACGAGCAGTACTTC. Its protein product is CASSFDSGRAGRYEQYF.

The chain employs TRBV5-1 and TRBJ2-7; tentatively, D is TRBD1 (5 bases). The CDR3 sequence is 14 residues long. Per the germline V gene, CDR1 is SGHRS and CDR2 is YFSETQ. V gave up 0 bases and J gave up 2 bases, with 9 bases separating them. CDR3 nucleotide sequence: TGCGCCAGCAGCTTGGAGGCAGGGACCTACGAGCAGTACTTC. Amino acids: CASSLEAGTYEQYF.

The rearrangement uses TRBV2 and TRBJ1-2; D not resolved. The length of the CDR3 is 12 residues. The V and J ends lost 1 base and 4 bases respectively, with 4 bases between them. CDR1 and CDR2 (germline): SNHLY, FYNNEI. CDR3 sequence: CASSEDGYGYTF. As DNA, the CDR3 is TGTGCCAGCAGTGAAGACGGCTATGGCTACACCTTC.

This clone was found once. V gene TRBV27 combines with J gene TRBJ1-5, with D perhaps matching TRBD1 (6 bases). Germline CDR1 MNHEY, CDR2 SMNVEV (reference sequence). Trimming pared 1 base from V and 1 base from J, leaving 8 bases between. The CDR3 has 15 amino acids. The CDR3 region is CASSLWQGSNQPQHF. In DNA form, the CDR3 reads TGTGCCAGCAGTTTATGGCAGGGGAGCAATCAGCCCCAGCATTTT.

The CDR3 DNA reads as TGTGCCAGCAGCTTGGTGGGCGGGGGGGCTCGCACAGATACGCAGTATTTT. It specifies CASSLVGGGARTDTQYF. The chain carries TRBV5-4 and TRBJ2-3, with 9 positions matching TRBD2. Unmatched junction bases numbered 6, after V lost 0 bases and J lost 1 base. Germline values: CDR1 SGHNT, CDR2 YYREEE (reference sequence). The CDR3 length is 17 residues.

This sequence joins TRBV2 and TRBJ1-1; 8 positions match TRBD1. This CDR3 comprises 12 residues. Trimming at V came to 5 bases and at J to 4 bases, leaving 0 bases not matched to a gene. CDR1 and CDR2 from the germline V gene are SNHLY and FYNNEI. Here the CDR3 reads CASSTGGTEAFF. The DNA for the CDR3 is TGTGCCAGCAGTACAGGGGGCACTGAAGCTTTCTTT.

V is TRBV12-5 and J is TRBJ1-1; D ambiguous. The V end lost 11 bases, the J end lost 7 bases, and 20 bases lay between the germline ends. CDR1 is LGHNT and CDR2 is FRNRAP in the germline V gene. The CDR3 runs 13 residues. CDR3 region: CASGVGQALEAFF. In DNA, the CDR3 is TGTGCTTCCGGGGTCGGGCAGGCCCTTGAAGCTTTCTTT.